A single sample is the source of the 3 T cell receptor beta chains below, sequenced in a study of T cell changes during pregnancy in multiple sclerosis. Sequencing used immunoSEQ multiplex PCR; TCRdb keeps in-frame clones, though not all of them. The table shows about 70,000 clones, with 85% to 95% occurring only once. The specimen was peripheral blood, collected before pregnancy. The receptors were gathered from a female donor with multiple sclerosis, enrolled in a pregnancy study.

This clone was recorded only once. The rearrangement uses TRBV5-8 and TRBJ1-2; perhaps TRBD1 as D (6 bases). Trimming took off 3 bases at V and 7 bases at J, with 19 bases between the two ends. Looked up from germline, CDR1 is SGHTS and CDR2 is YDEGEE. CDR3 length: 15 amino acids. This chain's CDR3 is CASSSIPQGLSGYTF. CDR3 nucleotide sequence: TGTGCCAGCAGCTCAATACCACAGGGTCTCAGTGGCTACACCTTC.

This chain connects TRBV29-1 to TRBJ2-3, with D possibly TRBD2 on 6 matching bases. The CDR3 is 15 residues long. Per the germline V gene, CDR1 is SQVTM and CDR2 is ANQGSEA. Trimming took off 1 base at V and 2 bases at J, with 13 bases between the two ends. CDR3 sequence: CSVEGPGATTDTQYF. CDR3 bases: TGCAGCGTTGAAGGGCCGGGAGCCACCACAGATACGCAGTATTTT.

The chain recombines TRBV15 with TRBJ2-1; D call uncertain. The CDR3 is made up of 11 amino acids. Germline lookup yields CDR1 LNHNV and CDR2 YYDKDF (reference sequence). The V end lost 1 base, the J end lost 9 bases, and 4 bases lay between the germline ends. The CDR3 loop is CATSRGREQFF. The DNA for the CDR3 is TGTGCCACCAGCAGAGGTCGTGAGCAGTTCTTC.